The 14 T cell receptor beta chains below all came from one sample that was sequenced in a study of blood T cell repertoires in COVID-19. Produced via immunoSEQ multiplex PCR; TCRdb's table is partial and in-frame only. The sample contains fewer than 200,000 clones, approximately 87% of which appear only once. Material: peripheral blood. The receptors were gathered from a woman in her 70s with COVID-19, enrolled during active disease.

This clone occurred once. V is TRBV11-2 and J is TRBJ2-7; maybe TRBD1 (7 bases). This CDR3 comprises 14 residues. V lost 5 bases and J 6 bases, leaving 17 bases between the germline ends. In germline, CDR1 is SGHAT, CDR2 FQNNGV. The CDR3 reads CASSRGTDFGEQYF. In DNA form, the CDR3 reads TGTGCCAGCAGCCGGGGGACAGACTTCGGCGAGCAGTACTTC.

The J gene is TRBJ2-7, the V gene TRBV7-9, with D hard to call. The CDR3 covers 12 residues. Germline V gives CDR1 SEHNR, CDR2 FQNEAQ (reference sequence). Trimming took 5 bases from V and 3 from J, leaving 8 bases between them. The DNA of the CDR3 is TGTGCCAGCAGCCCTGGCATCTACGAGCAGTACTTC. Amino acid sequence: CASSPGIYEQYF.

Here the CDR3 reads CASLFILRGNQPQHF. The CDR3 DNA is TGTGCCAGCCTTTTTATCTTGCGGGGGAATCAGCCCCAGCATTTT. The chain employs TRBV5-4 and TRBJ1-5, with D perhaps matching TRBD1 (5 bases). V gave up 7 bases and J gave up 4 bases, with 18 bases separating them. Germline V gives CDR1 SGHNT, CDR2 YYREEE (reference sequence). This CDR3 is built from 15 residues.

This clone was detected a few times. The V and J genes are TRBV19 and TRBJ2-3; 8 positions agree with TRBD1. The CDR3 contains 14 residues. The J segment lost 1 base and the V segment lost 7 bases, leaving 4 bases of the junction unmatched. CDR1 is LNHDA and CDR2 is SQIVND in the germline V gene (reference sequence). This CDR3 reads CASTEGQGTDTQYF. CDR3 bases: TGTGCCAGTACCGAGGGACAGGGCACAGATACGCAGTATTTT.

The genes are TRBV7-3 and TRBJ2-5, with 9 bases matching TRBD2. The junction had 6 bases not matched to a gene; V was cut back by 2 bases and J by 2 bases. There are 16 residues in the CDR3. In germline, CDR1 is SGHTA, CDR2 FQGTGA. CDR3 sequence: CASSLSQTSGQETQYF. The CDR3 coding sequence is TGTGCCAGCAGCTTATCGCAGACTAGCGGACAAGAGACCCAGTACTTC.

The chain employs TRBV29-1 and TRBJ2-1; 14 nucleotides line up with TRBD2. The CDR3 covers 14 residues. V shed 4 bases and J 8 bases; nucleotides not matched to a gene: 4. Germline V gene lookup returns CDR1 SQVTM and CDR2 ANQGSEA. Here the CDR3 reads CSVAGTSGSHEQFF. The CDR3 DNA sequence: TGCAGCGTTGCCGGGACTAGCGGGAGTCATGAGCAGTTCTTC.

The chain links TRBV15 to TRBJ2-5, with 9 bases matching TRBD1. Germline CDR1 and CDR2: LNHNV and YYDKDF (reference sequence). Losses at the gene ends were 0 bases for V and 1 base for J; bases not matched to a gene: 15. CDR3 length equals 20 residues. CDR3 nucleotides: TGTGCCACCAGCAGAGATCTAGCGCAAACAGGGGGCGGGGGCCAAGAGACCCAGTACTTC. It translates to CATSRDLAQTGGGGQETQYF.

The chain couples TRBV2 to TRBJ2-3; 9 bases line up with TRBD2. Germline V lookup: CDR1 SNHLY, CDR2 FYNNEI. The J segment lost 6 bases and the V segment lost 8 bases, leaving 6 bases of the junction unmatched. The CDR3 has 13 amino acids. The CDR3 loop reads CASDSSGIDTQYF. The CDR3 nucleotides read TGTGCCAGCGATTCTAGCGGGATTGATACGCAGTATTTT.

CDR3 loop: CASSRVGQGRSGYTF. The CDR3 nucleotides read TGTGCCAGCAGCCGAGTCGGGCAGGGGAGAAGTGGCTACACCTTC. The chain recombines TRBV4-2 with TRBJ1-2, with a weak D call TRBD1 (6 bases). Germline values: CDR1 LGHNA, CDR2 YNFKEQ. V dropped 4 bases and J dropped 7 bases, with 19 bases sitting between them. This CDR3 has 15 residues.

The chain links TRBV12-3 or TRBV12-4 to TRBJ2-1; D not resolved. V lost 2 bases and J 10 bases, leaving 6 bases between the germline ends. There are 11 residues in the CDR3. The CDR3 here is CASSLFQEQFF. The CDR3 nucleotides are TGTGCCAGCAGTTTATTCCAGGAGCAGTTCTTC.

This sequence joins TRBV6-5 and TRBJ2-3, with a weak D call TRBD1 (6 bases). This CDR3 contains 13 residues. Trimming removed 0 bases at V and 6 bases at J, with 7 bases between. Germline V lookup: CDR1 MNHEY, CDR2 SVGAGI. CDR3 residues: CASSYSQGDTQYF. As DNA, the CDR3 is TGTGCCAGCAGTTACTCGCAGGGGGATACGCAGTATTTT.

The chain uses TRBV5-1 and TRBJ2-2; D not resolved. CDR1 is SGHRS, CDR2 YFSETQ, per germline. Trimming took off 0 bases at V and 6 bases at J, with 15 bases between the two ends. This CDR3 has 16 amino acids. CDR3 region: CASSLAVRVRAGELFF. CDR3 DNA sequence: TGCGCCAGCAGCTTGGCCGTCCGGGTTAGAGCCGGGGAGCTGTTTTTT.

The chain joins TRBV21-1 to TRBJ1-3; whether TRBD1, the table's D call, matches the DNA was not checked. TRBV21-1 is reported as a pseudogene. This CDR3 has 22 amino acids. CDR3 sequence reads: CASSNQEKQGERERTRGNTIYF. CDR3 sequence (DNA): TGTGCCAGCAGCAACCAGGAGAAACAGGGGGAAAGGGAGAGAACGAGAGGAAACACCATATATTTT.

V and J are TRBV28 and TRBJ2-7; 9 bases agree with TRBD2. The CDR3 extends over 14 amino acids. V was clipped by 6 bases and J by 8 bases; unmatched bases: 11. Germline V gene sequence: CDR1 MDHEN, CDR2 SYDVKM. For the CDR3, the DNA is TGTGCCAGCAGCTCTGCGGGAGGGCCCTTTAAGCAGTACTTC. Amino acid sequence: CASSSAGGPFKQYF.